The next 23 T cell receptor beta chains were all read from a single sample in a study of cytomegalovirus exposure and HLA in healthy donors. The PCR ran on 60 Vbeta and 13 Jbeta primers. Clones were read by immunoSEQ multiplex PCR, and TCRdb kept only the in-frame ones, dropping some. The table has about 77,000 clones, around 78% seen once; the top ten hold 3.5% to 5.5%. The sequenced sample consisted of PBMCs. These receptors originate from a man aged 35 to 55 in good health and CMV-seronegative.

CDR3 loop: CASSGAGSAWGEKLFF. DNA for the CDR3: TGTGCCAGCAGTGGGGCAGGGTCAGCTTGGGGTGAAAAACTGTTTTTT. The V and J genes are TRBV6-1 and TRBJ1-4; D may be TRBD1 (5 bases). The V and J ends lost 4 bases and 7 bases respectively, with 19 bases between them. The CDR3 covers 16 residues. From germline, CDR1 is MNHNS and CDR2 SASEGT.

The chain combines TRBV10-1 with TRBJ2-2; D not certain. Deletions cut 5 bases from V and 6 bases from J, with 10 bases between. Germline values: CDR1 WNHNN, CDR2 SYGVQD (reference sequence). This CDR3 has 13 amino acids. Here the CDR3 DNA reads TGCGCCAGCAGTACTAATCCGGCCGGGGAGCTGTTTTTT. Its translation is CASSTNPAGELFF.

The gene calls are TRBV6-1 and TRBJ1-4; TRBD1 aligns across 7 bases. Unmatched junction bases numbered 9, after V lost 7 bases and J lost 10 bases. CDR3 size: 13 residues. Per germline, CDR1 MNHNS and CDR2 SASEGT. Here the CDR3 DNA reads TGTGCCAGCATTCCCAGACAGGGCGGAAAACTGTTTTTT. This encodes CASIPRQGGKLFF.

The gene calls are TRBV10-2 and TRBJ2-3, with D possibly TRBD2 on 6 matching bases. This CDR3 is built from 15 residues. V was clipped by 7 bases and J by 4 bases, with 18 bases between them. Germline-derived CDR1 and CDR2 are WSHSY and SAAADI. CDR3 DNA: TGCGCCAGCAAAGTGGGTAGCGGCACTCCAGATACGCAGTATTTT. It specifies CASKVGSGTPDTQYF.

The V call is TRBV5-4, the J call TRBJ2-7, with D unresolved. V shed 4 bases and J shed 0 bases, with 8 bases lying between them. This CDR3 contains 13 residues. CDR1 is SGHNT and CDR2 is YYREEE in the germline V gene (reference sequence). The CDR3 loop reads CASSGGGSYEQYF. In nucleotides, the CDR3 is TGTGCCAGCAGCGGTGGCGGCTCCTACGAGCAGTACTTC.

The chain links TRBV30 to TRBJ1-1; D gene unclear. V lost 2 bases and J 6 bases, leaving 7 bases between the germline ends. The CDR3 consists of 11 residues. Germline V gene data show CDR1 as GTSNPN and CDR2 as SVGIG (reference sequence). The CDR3 nucleotides read TGTGCCTGGAGTATTTCGGCTGAAGCTTTCTTT. Its protein product is CAWSISAEAFF.

This chain links TRBV27 with TRBJ2-7; D may be TRBD2 (6 bases). Per germline, CDR1 MNHEY and CDR2 SMNVEV (reference sequence). Trimming removed 6 bases at V and 1 base at J, with 13 bases between. The CDR3 sequence is 14 residues long. The CDR3: CASRNLGGSYEQYF. In DNA form, the CDR3 reads TGTGCCAGCAGGAATCTTGGAGGGTCCTACGAGCAGTACTTC.

This chain uses TRBV7-9 with TRBJ2-1, with 7 bases fitting TRBD2. CDR1 and CDR2 from the germline V gene are SEHNR and FQNEAQ (reference sequence). The V and J ends lost 0 bases and 8 bases, in that order; junction bases with no gene match: 4. The CDR3 extends over 14 amino acids. The CDR3 DNA reads as TGTGCCAGCAGCTTAGCGACTAGCCCCTATGAGCAGTTCTTC. Its translation: CASSLATSPYEQFF. The full variable domain, rest sourced from reference TRBV7-9 and TRBJ2-1, is DTGVSQNPRHKITKRGQNVTFRCDPISEHNRLYWYRQTLGQGPEFLTYFQNEAQLEKSRLLSDRFSAERPKGSFSTLEIQRTEQGDSAMYLCASSLATSPYEQFFGPGTRLTVL.

The CDR3 sequence is CASSYSGQGKIEAFF. CDR3 nucleotide sequence: TGTGCCAGCAGTTACTCGGGACAGGGTAAGATTGAAGCTTTCTTT. J is TRBJ1-1 and V is TRBV6-5; 9 bases line up with TRBD1. Trimming at V came to 0 bases and at J to 7 bases, leaving 6 bases not matched to a gene. The CDR3 consists of 15 residues. CDR1 MNHEY and CDR2 SVGAGI come from the germline V gene.

The chain couples TRBV18 to TRBJ1-2; 8 bases line up with TRBD1. Trimming at V came to 3 bases and at J to 5 bases, leaving 5 bases not matched to a gene. The CDR3 is 14 residues long. CDR1 is KGHSH, CDR2 LQKENI, per germline. CDR3 in DNA: TGTGCCAGCTCACCCTCCGGACAGGGTTATGGCTACACCTTC. It yields the protein CASSPSGQGYGYTF.

The chain employs TRBV5-1 and TRBJ2-7, with 10 bases fitting TRBD2. The CDR3 contains 14 residues. Germline V gene lookup returns CDR1 SGHRS and CDR2 YFSETQ. The junction had 3 bases not matched to a gene; V was cut back by 3 bases and J by 3 bases. DNA for the CDR3: TGCGCCAGCAGCTACGGGACTAGCGACTACGAGCAGTACTTC. Encoded protein: CASSYGTSDYEQYF.

This rearrangement joins TRBV6-1 to TRBJ1-4; 9 positions agree with TRBD1. The CDR3 covers 15 residues. J gave up 8 bases and V 6 bases, and 10 bases lay outside the gene matches. Per germline, CDR1 MNHNS and CDR2 SASEGT. CDR3 bases: TGTGCCAGCAGCGAAATGACAGGGGGTAAAGAAAAACTGTTTTTT. Translated, it gives CASSEMTGGKEKLFF.

The CDR3 loop reads CSGTGGTDTQYF. In nucleotides, the CDR3 is TGCAGCGGGACAGGGGGTACAGATACGCAGTATTTT. This sequence joins TRBV29-1 and TRBJ2-3; 10 nucleotides match TRBD1. Germline trimming cut 7 bases from V and 3 bases from J; bases unmatched to any gene: 1. Germline lookup yields CDR1 SQVTM and CDR2 ANQGSEA. The CDR3 extends over 12 amino acids.

The chain carries TRBV6-6 and TRBJ1-3; D is perhaps TRBD1 (6 bases). This CDR3 contains 15 residues. Per the germline V gene, CDR1 is MNHNY and CDR2 is SVGAGI (reference sequence). Trimming shortened V by 2 bases and J by 0 bases, and 8 bases separated the two germline ends. The CDR3 region has the DNA TGTGCCAGCAGTTACGGACAGCGCTCTGGAAACACCATATATTTT. Amino acids: CASSYGQRSGNTIYF.

The V and J genes are TRBV5-1 and TRBJ2-1; D may be TRBD2 (5 bases). The V end was cut by 6 bases, the J end by 3 bases, with 10 bases between. Germline CDR1 SGHRS, CDR2 YFSETQ. The CDR3 contains 13 residues. CDR3 sequence reads: CASTSTLYNEQFF. CDR3 bases: TGCGCCAGCACTAGCACCCTCTACAATGAGCAGTTCTTC.

V and J are TRBV4-3 and TRBJ2-7; D unresolved. The germline V and J ends were trimmed by 1 base and 4 bases, with 11 bases remaining between them. The germline V gene encodes CDR1 LGHNA and CDR2 YSLEER. This CDR3 comprises 14 residues. This chain's CDR3 is CASSQALSQYEQYF. CDR3 coding DNA: TGCGCCAGCAGCCAAGCCCTTTCCCAGTACGAGCAGTACTTC.

J is TRBJ1-1 and V is TRBV19; a possible D gene is TRBD1 (5 bases). Germline V gene sequence: CDR1 LNHDA, CDR2 SQIVND (reference sequence). Trimming took off 7 bases at V and 9 bases at J, with 18 bases between the two ends. The CDR3 has 13 residues. This CDR3 is CASNAGLTKKAFF. CDR3 nucleotide sequence: TGTGCCAGTAATGCAGGGTTAACGAAGAAAGCTTTCTTT. Filled out from reference TRBV19 and TRBJ1-1, the complete variable domain reads DGGITQSPKYLFRKEGQNVTLSCEQNLNHDAMYWYRQDPGQGLRLIYYSQIVNDFQKGDIAEGYSVSREKKESFPLTVTSAQKNPTAFYLCASNAGLTKKAFFGQGTRLTVV.

The chain uses TRBV19 and TRBJ1-2; 9 bases are shared with TRBD1. The V gene's germline CDR1 is LNHDA and CDR2 SQIVND (reference sequence). The CDR3 is 15 residues long. J lost 8 bases, V lost 7 bases, and 14 bases had no gene match. The CDR3 DNA reads TGTGCCAGTACGGGGAGTAGTGGGACAGGGATCGGCTACACCTTC. Its protein is CASTGSSGTGIGYTF.

This clone has only a few counts. The chain links TRBV7-8 to TRBJ1-5; D is uncertain. This CDR3 spans 16 amino acids. Looked up from germline, CDR1 is SGHVS and CDR2 is FQNEAQ. V gave up 4 bases and J gave up 2 bases, with 15 bases separating them. For the CDR3, the DNA is TGTGCCAGCAGCTCCTATGGGAGTTTTGGCAATCAGCCCCAGCATTTT. Amino acids: CASSSYGSFGNQPQHF.

The chain uses TRBV7-2 and TRBJ2-1; 7 bases map to TRBD1. V gave up 3 bases and J gave up 6 bases; unmatched junction bases: 5. The CDR3 is 14 amino acids. CDR1 SGHTA and CDR2 FQGNSA come from the germline V gene. The CDR3 is CASSLRQGSNEQFF. For the CDR3, the DNA is TGTGCCAGCAGCTTGCGACAGGGTAGCAATGAGCAGTTCTTC.

Here the CDR3 reads CASSLASTYEQYF. For the CDR3, the DNA is TGCGCCAGCAGCTTGGCCAGTACCTACGAGCAGTACTTC. The chain has TRBV5-1 and TRBJ2-7; no definite D call. CDR1 SGHRS and CDR2 YFSETQ come from the germline V gene. Deletions cut 0 bases from V and 2 bases from J, with 6 bases between. The CDR3 is 13 residues long.

The chain joins TRBV10-3 to TRBJ2-3; 14 positions agree with TRBD2. The CDR3 has 17 residues. Germline-derived CDR1 and CDR2 are ENHRY and SYGVKD. Trimming removed 2 bases from V and 6 bases from J; junction bases left unmatched: 7. The CDR3 region has the DNA TGTGCCATCAGTGAGCCCACGACTAGCGGGAGGGAGGATACGCAGTATTTT. Residues: CAISEPTTSGREDTQYF.

This chain connects TRBV6-5 to TRBJ2-1; 10 bases are a match to TRBD1. Germline lookup yields CDR1 MNHEY and CDR2 SVGAGI. The V and J ends lost 6 bases and 12 bases, in that order; junction bases with no gene match: 8. There are 13 residues in the CDR3. The CDR3 is CASRPGQGIVQFF. DNA of the CDR3: TGTGCCAGCAGACCGGGACAGGGGATCGTGCAGTTCTTC.